The 32 T cell receptor beta chains below come from one sample, sequenced in a study of CD8+ T cells in alopecia areata. As the sequencing template, cDNA was produced by extracting RNA and reverse transcribing it. The data were produced by immunoSEQ multiplex PCR, yet TCRdb's version contains in-frame clones alone and is incomplete. This table has a few hundred thousand clones, around two thirds appearing once. The source material was CD4+ T cells sorted from blood, sampled at week 0. Receptors originate from a human donor with alopecia areata.

V is TRBV7-2 and J is TRBJ2-7, with D unclear. CDR1 and CDR2 (germline): SGHTA, FQGNSA. This CDR3 has 11 residues. V was trimmed by 5 bases and J by 0 bases, leaving 2 bases between them. CDR3 nucleotides: TGTGCCAGCAGCCACTCCTACGAGCAGTACTTC. Its translation: CASSHSYEQYF.

The rearrangement joins TRBV30 to TRBJ2-5; D possibly corresponds to TRBD1 (5 bases). The CDR3 is made up of 11 amino acids. Per germline, CDR1 GTSNPN and CDR2 SVGIG (reference sequence). V lost 3 bases to trimming and J lost 5 bases, with 7 bases between them. The CDR3 sequence: CAWRGVETQYF. CDR3 coding DNA: TGTGCCTGGAGAGGGGTGGAGACCCAGTACTTC.

V and J are TRBV6-5 and TRBJ1-2; unclear D gene. V lost 2 bases and J lost 5, with 9 bases in between. CDR3 length: 13 residues. Germline V gene sequence: CDR1 MNHEY, CDR2 SVGAGI. This CDR3 is CASSYLQAYGYTF. The CDR3 nucleotides read TGTGCCAGCAGTTACCTTCAGGCTTATGGCTACACCTTC.

The chain links TRBV7-9 to TRBJ2-1; 9 bases line up with TRBD1. This CDR3 region has 17 residues. The V gene end was trimmed by 1 base and the J gene end by 3 bases; junction bases not matched to a gene: 7. Germline assignment: CDR1 SEHNR and CDR2 FQNEAQ (reference sequence). The CDR3 DNA reads TGTGCCAGCAGCTTAGTTGGACAGGGGAAACGCTACAATGAGCAGTTCTTC. The encoded protein is CASSLVGQGKRYNEQFF.

This clone was recorded once. The rearrangement links TRBV5-6 to TRBJ2-3, with TRBD2 as a possible D gene (5 bases). In germline, CDR1 is SGHDT, CDR2 YYEEEE. The V end lost 2 bases, the J end lost 5 bases, and 12 bases lay between the germline ends. CDR3 length: 14 residues. The CDR3 reads CASSFPSNKDTQYF. The CDR3 nucleotides read TGTGCCAGCAGCTTCCCTAGCAACAAAGATACGCAGTATTTT.

This clone was recorded only once. This chain uses TRBV6-5 with TRBJ1-2; D is possibly TRBD1 (6 bases). The CDR3 loop spans 14 amino acids. The germline V gene has CDR1 MNHEY and CDR2 SVGAGI. Trimming took off 5 bases at V and 4 bases at J, with 14 bases between the two ends. The CDR3 DNA reads TGTGCCAGCAGTATAAACAGGGATATCTATGGCTACACCTTC. Amino acid sequence: CASSINRDIYGYTF.

The table lists this clone with a few counts. V gene TRBV5-6 combines with J gene TRBJ2-3; no firm D call. The CDR3 has 13 residues. CDR1 SGHDT and CDR2 YYEEEE come from the germline V gene. V dropped 4 bases and J dropped 6 bases, with 12 bases sitting between them. CDR3: CASSRSLLDTQYF. CDR3 nucleotide sequence: TGTGCCAGCAGCCGCTCTCTGTTGGATACGCAGTATTTT.

The chain joins TRBV7-6 to TRBJ1-1, with D tentatively TRBD1 (6 bases). Germline values: CDR1 SGHVS, CDR2 FNYEAQ. Trimming removed 3 bases from V and 2 bases from J, with 13 bases in between. The CDR3 contains 15 residues. The CDR3, as DNA: TGTGCCAGCAGCTTGGGACAACTTATCAACACTGAAGCTTTCTTT. This encodes CASSLGQLINTEAFF.

In regard to this clone: A read error may account for a junction end that differs from germline. This chain joins TRBV7-7 and TRBJ2-5; D is unresolved. The CDR3 is 13 residues long. Germline CDR1 is SSHAT and CDR2 is FNYEAQ (reference sequence). The chain's CDR3 is CASSLNHQETQYF. The CDR3 DNA reads as TGTGCTAGCAGCTTGAACCACCAAGAGACCCAGTACTTC.

The chain employs TRBV30 and TRBJ2-2; 10 bases are shared with TRBD1. The length of the CDR3 is 14 residues. The V segment lost 3 bases and the J segment 4 bases; nucleotides outside the gene matches: 2. Looked up from germline, CDR1 is GTSNPN and CDR2 is SVGIG (reference sequence). This CDR3 reads CAWRDRGGTGELFF. Here the CDR3 DNA reads TGTGCCTGGAGGGACAGGGGGGGCACCGGGGAGCTGTTTTTT. The full variable domain, with the rest looked up from reference TRBV30 and TRBJ2-2, is SQTIHQWPATLVQPVGSPLSLECTVEGTSNPNLYWYRQAAGRGLQLLFYSVGIGQISSEVPQNLSASRPQDRQFILSSKKLLLSDSGFYLCAWRDRGGTGELFFGEGSRLTVL.

The chain employs TRBV4-1 and TRBJ2-7; TRBD1 matches at 9 bases. V trimming: 4 bases; J trimming: 5 bases; junction bases outside the gene matches: 6. CDR3 length: 14 amino acids. CDR1 MGHRA and CDR2 YSYEKL come from the germline V gene. The CDR3 sequence: CASSPQGQGHEQYF. CDR3 nucleotide sequence: TGCGCCAGCAGCCCGCAGGGACAGGGCCACGAGCAGTACTTC.

V is TRBV30 and J is TRBJ2-1; 9 positions match TRBD2. Looked up from germline, CDR1 is GTSNPN and CDR2 is SVGIG (reference sequence). This CDR3 region has 16 residues. V was pared by 3 bases and J by 10 bases, with 16 bases of the junction left unmatched. The CDR3 region is CAWSPRGLAGNYEQFF. DNA for the CDR3: TGTGCCTGGAGCCCGAGGGGGCTAGCGGGGAATTACGAGCAGTTCTTC. Looking up the rest from reference TRBV30 and TRBJ2-1 gives the full variable domain: SQTIHQWPATLVQPVGSPLSLECTVEGTSNPNLYWYRQAAGRGLQLLFYSVGIGQISSEVPQNLSASRPQDRQFILSSKKLLLSDSGFYLCAWSPRGLAGNYEQFFGPGTRLTVL.

The J gene is TRBJ2-3, the V gene TRBV29-1, with a possible D match to TRBD1 (6 bases). Germline CDR1 SQVTM, CDR2 ANQGSEA. This CDR3 spans 13 amino acids. V dropped 6 bases and J dropped 10 bases, with 20 bases sitting between them. This chain's CDR3 is CSVERLPGDAQYF. DNA for the CDR3: TGCAGCGTCGAGAGACTGCCAGGGGATGCGCAGTATTTT.

The rearrangement links TRBV11-1 to TRBJ2-5; 8 positions match TRBD2. Trimming at V came to 5 bases and at J to 5 bases, leaving 7 bases not matched to a gene. This CDR3 is 14 amino acids long. Germline lookup yields CDR1 SGHAT and CDR2 FQDESV (reference sequence). The CDR3 here is CASSPRTSWETQYF. CDR3 nucleotide sequence: TGTGCCAGCAGCCCCCGGACTAGCTGGGAGACCCAGTACTTC.

The table lists this clone with a few counts. This chain joins TRBV5-1 and TRBJ1-1; D unresolved. The CDR3 has 13 amino acids. Germline CDR1 reads SGHRS; CDR2 reads YFSETQ. Trimming shortened V by 2 bases and J by 1 base, and 6 bases separated the two germline ends. The CDR3 spells CASSFGPNTEAFF. CDR3 coding DNA: TGCGCCAGCAGCTTTGGACCGAACACTGAAGCTTTCTTT. The full variable domain, with the rest looked up from reference TRBV5-1 and TRBJ1-1, is KAGVTQTPRYLIKTRGQQVTLSCSPISGHRSVSWYQQTPGQGLQFLFEYFSETQRNKGNFPGRFSGRQFSNSRSEMNVSTLELGDSALYLCASSFGPNTEAFFGQGTRLTVV.

The rearrangement links TRBV29-1 to TRBJ2-7; 7 bases agree with TRBD1. Germline CDR1 and CDR2: SQVTM and ANQGSEA. The junction had 8 bases not matched to a gene; V was cut back by 4 bases and J by 2 bases. This CDR3 is 14 amino acids long. The CDR3: CSVASRQGTYEQYF. CDR3 coding DNA: TGCAGCGTTGCCTCCCGACAGGGTACCTACGAGCAGTACTTC.

This rearrangement joins TRBV5-1 to TRBJ2-6; perhaps TRBD2 as D (5 bases). The CDR3 has 19 residues. Between the trimmed V and J ends, which lost 0 bases and 4 bases, there was a span of 20 bases. Germline CDR1 and CDR2: SGHRS and YFSETQ. The CDR3 sequence is CASSLAVGPLRGGANVLTF. The CDR3 region has the DNA TGCGCCAGCAGCTTGGCCGTTGGACCGCTTAGAGGGGGGGCCAACGTCCTGACTTTC.

This clone has more than one count but fewer than ten. The rearrangement joins TRBV7-3 to TRBJ2-5; possibly TRBD1 for D (6 bases). Trimming stripped 0 bases from V and 4 bases from J, with 12 bases between. Germline CDR1 and CDR2: SGHTA and FQGTGA. This CDR3 is 15 amino acids long. CDR3 nucleotides: TGTGCCAGCAGCTTAACCCCAGGGGCGGGAGAGACCCAGTACTTC. Its translation is CASSLTPGAGETQYF.

This clone was observed a single time. This rearrangement joins TRBV16 to TRBJ2-7; D might be TRBD1 (5 bases). This CDR3 has 15 residues. CDR1 and CDR2 from the germline V gene are KGHSY and FQNENV. Trimming pared 1 base from V and 7 bases from J, leaving 17 bases between. Here the CDR3 reads CASSQYGSGLGEQYF. The CDR3 bases are TGTGCCAGCAGCCAATATGGGTCAGGGCTCGGGGAGCAGTACTTC.

V is TRBV5-6 and J is TRBJ1-5; 7 bases align to TRBD1. Trimming took 0 bases from V and 6 from J; bases not matched to a gene: 3. There are 14 residues in the CDR3. Germline loops: CDR1 SGHDT, CDR2 YYEEEE. The CDR3 protein is CASSLEGASQPQHF. The CDR3 DNA sequence: TGTGCCAGCAGCTTGGAGGGGGCTAGTCAGCCCCAGCATTTT.

A remark on this clone: The same CDR3 can be traced to other DNA sequences in this sample. The chain joins TRBV6-5 to TRBJ2-7, with D perhaps matching TRBD2 (5 bases). This CDR3 region has 11 residues. V was clipped by 7 bases and J by 3 bases, with 7 bases between them. Germline CDR1 and CDR2: MNHEY and SVGAGI. The CDR3 nucleotides read TGTGCCAGCACAGGACTCTACGAGCAGTACTTC. Protein: CASTGLYEQYF.

This chain links TRBV5-4 with TRBJ1-2; D is unclear. Germline lookup yields CDR1 SGHNT and CDR2 YYREEE (reference sequence). This CDR3 has 15 amino acids. Trimming cost V 1 base and J 3 bases, with 13 bases left between them. CDR3 sequence reads: CASSLTLRGDYGYTF. For the CDR3, the DNA is TGTGCCAGCAGCTTGACACTCCGTGGGGACTATGGCTACACCTTC.

The chain carries TRBV30 and TRBJ2-5, with D hard to call. V lost 0 bases and J lost 5, with 7 bases in between. The CDR3 runs to 12 residues. From germline, CDR1 is GTSNPN and CDR2 SVGIG (reference sequence). The CDR3 is CAWSVGFETQYF. DNA of the CDR3: TGTGCCTGGAGTGTGGGGTTTGAGACCCAGTACTTC.

The table lists this clone with a few counts. This chain uses TRBV5-1 with TRBJ2-3; D may be TRBD1 (6 bases). Trimming removed 0 bases from V and 2 bases from J, with 10 bases in between. Germline V gives CDR1 SGHRS, CDR2 YFSETQ. The CDR3 is made up of 15 amino acids. DNA of the CDR3: TGCGCCAGCAGCTTGGGGGGGCCCCTCACAGATACGCAGTATTTT. This encodes CASSLGGPLTDTQYF.

The chain links TRBV29-1 to TRBJ2-7; D is possibly TRBD2 (6 bases). The CDR3 spans 12 residues. The germline CDR1 and CDR2 sequences are SQVTM and ANQGSEA. The germline V and J ends were trimmed by 5 bases and 4 bases, with 12 bases remaining between them. The DNA of the CDR3 is TGCAGCGTTCTCCTGGGGGGTTACGAGCAGTACTTC. Residues: CSVLLGGYEQYF.

This rearrangement joins TRBV7-9 to TRBJ1-4; no clear D. The CDR3 has 16 residues. The germline V gene has CDR1 SEHNR and CDR2 FQNEAQ (reference sequence). With 1 base removed from V and 0 bases from J, the gap between germline ends came to 9 bases. DNA for the CDR3: TGTGCCAGCAGCTTAGAGGCAGGAGCAACTAATGAAAAACTGTTTTTT. Its translation is CASSLEAGATNEKLFF.

This chain links TRBV7-9 with TRBJ2-7; no reliable D call. CDR3 length equals 14 residues. Trimming left V 2 bases short and J 4 bases short, with 12 bases between. The V gene's germline CDR1 is SEHNR and CDR2 FQNEAQ (reference sequence). The CDR3: CASSLSWTSYEQYF. CDR3 nucleotides: TGTGCCAGCAGCTTATCCTGGACCTCGTACGAGCAGTACTTC.

Only one count was recorded for this clone. The genes are TRBV11-1 and TRBJ1-2; D is unresolved. The CDR3 runs to 13 residues. The V gene lost 5 bases and the J gene lost 8 bases, with 15 bases spanning the gap. The germline gives CDR1 SGHAT, CDR2 FQDESV (reference sequence). CDR3 nucleotides: TGTGCCAGCAGCCGAAATACGGGAGAAGGCTACACCTTC. Amino acids: CASSRNTGEGYTF.

The chain recombines TRBV5-4 with TRBJ2-6; 7 nucleotides agree with TRBD1. Trimming cost V 3 bases and J 4 bases; bases outside gene matches: 10. This CDR3 is built from 17 residues. Germline V lookup: CDR1 SGHNT, CDR2 YYREEE (reference sequence). The CDR3, as DNA: TGTGCCAGCAGCTCAACCCTAGACAGGGCCGGGGCCAACGTCCTGACTTTC. Translating it yields CASSSTLDRAGANVLTF.

The rearrangement uses TRBV7-2 and TRBJ2-7; 8 nucleotides match TRBD1. CDR1 is SGHTA and CDR2 is FQGNSA in the germline V gene. Trimming cost V 5 bases and J 3 bases; bases outside gene matches: 3. This CDR3 region has 13 residues. In DNA, the CDR3 is TGTGCCAGCAGCCTGGGACAGGTCTACGAGCAGTACTTC. Amino acid sequence: CASSLGQVYEQYF.

The CDR3 DNA follows: TGCAGCGTTGGGTTACAGGGGGCAACCGGGGAGCTGTTTTTT. It yields the protein CSVGLQGATGELFF. The chain couples TRBV29-1 to TRBJ2-2; TRBD1 agrees at 9 bases. J lost 5 bases, V lost 4 bases, and 5 bases had no gene match. This CDR3 spans 14 amino acids. Germline CDR1 SQVTM, CDR2 ANQGSEA.

The genes are TRBV7-3 and TRBJ2-3, with TRBD1 as a possible D gene (5 bases). V shed 2 bases and J shed 5 bases, with 11 bases lying between them. In germline, CDR1 is SGHTA, CDR2 FQGTGA. CDR3 length equals 14 residues. The CDR3 loop reads CASSLGRAEDTQYF. CDR3 nucleotides: TGTGCCAGCAGCTTAGGCAGGGCGGAAGATACGCAGTATTTT.